This T cell receptor beta chain appears in the sequencing data of a study of CD8 T cells in ankylosing spondylitis. General observations from the study: Earlier reports found some motif variants in synovial fluid and blood in reactive arthritis. The study looked at matched synovial fluid samples from ankylosing spondylitis patients. Disease-linked clones were reported to be significantly enriched there. Disease-linked clones, CD8+, were relatively rare in peripheral blood.

In the case of this clonotype: Its cognate antigen is unknown.

Library preparation for TCR beta used quantitative 5'-RACE with molecular barcodes. TCRdb passed the 5' RACE reads through MiXCR, listing each CDR3 protein once. The sample consists of a few hundred thousand distinct CDR3 sequences, 20% of them appearing once. The sequence was obtained from a male donor with ankylosing spondylitis or in good health (not recorded which). The sample was blood, either unsorted or a sorted T cell fraction (not recorded which).

CDR3 sequence reads: CATSTPSGGISEETQYF. In nucleotides, the CDR3 is TGTGCCACCAGCACTCCTAGCGGGGGCATTTCGGAAGAGACCCAGTACTTC. The rearrangement joins TRBV15 to TRBJ2-5; 10 nucleotides agree with TRBD2. The germline V gene has CDR1 LNHNV and CDR2 YYDKDF (reference sequence). This CDR3 region has 17 residues. The V gene end was trimmed by 4 bases and the J gene end by 3 bases; junction bases not matched to a gene: 11.